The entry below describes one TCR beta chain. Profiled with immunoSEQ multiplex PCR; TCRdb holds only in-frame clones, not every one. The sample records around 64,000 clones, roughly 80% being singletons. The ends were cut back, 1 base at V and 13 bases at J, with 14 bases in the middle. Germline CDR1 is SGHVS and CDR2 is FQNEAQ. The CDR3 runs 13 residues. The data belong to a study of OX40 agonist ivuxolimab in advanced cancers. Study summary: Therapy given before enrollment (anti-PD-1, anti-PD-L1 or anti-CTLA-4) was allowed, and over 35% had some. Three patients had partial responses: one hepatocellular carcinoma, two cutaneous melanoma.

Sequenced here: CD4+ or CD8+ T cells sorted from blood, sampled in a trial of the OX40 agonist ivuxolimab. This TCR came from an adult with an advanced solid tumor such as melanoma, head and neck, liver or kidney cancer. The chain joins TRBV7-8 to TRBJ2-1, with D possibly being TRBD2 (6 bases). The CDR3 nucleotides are TGTGCCAGCAGCTTAGAGGAGGGATCACATCAGTTCTTC. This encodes CASSLEEGSHQFF.